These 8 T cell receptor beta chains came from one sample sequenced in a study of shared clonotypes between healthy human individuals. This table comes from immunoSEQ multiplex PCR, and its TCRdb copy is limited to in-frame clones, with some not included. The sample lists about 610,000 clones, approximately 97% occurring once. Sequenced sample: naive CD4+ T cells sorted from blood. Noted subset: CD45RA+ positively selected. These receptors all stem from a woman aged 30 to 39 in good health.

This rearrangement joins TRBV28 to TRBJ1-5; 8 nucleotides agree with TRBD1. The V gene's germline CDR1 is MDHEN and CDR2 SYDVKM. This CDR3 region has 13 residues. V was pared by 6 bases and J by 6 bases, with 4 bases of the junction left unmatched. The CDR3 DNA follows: TGTGCCAGCAGACAGGGGGTAGGTCAGCCCCAGCATTTT. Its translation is CASRQGVGQPQHF. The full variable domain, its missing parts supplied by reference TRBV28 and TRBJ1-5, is DVKVTQSSRYLVKRTGEKVFLECVQDMDHENMFWYRQDPGLGLRLIYFSYDVKMKEKGDIPEGYSVSREKKERFSLILESASTNQTSMYLCASRQGVGQPQHFGDGTRLSIL.

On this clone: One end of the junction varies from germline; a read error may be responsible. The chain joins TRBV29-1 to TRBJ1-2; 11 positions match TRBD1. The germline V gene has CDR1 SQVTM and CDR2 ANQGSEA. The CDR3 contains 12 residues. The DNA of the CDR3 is TGCAGAGTTGGACAGGGGGCATATGGCTACACCTTC. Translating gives CRVGQGAYGYTF.

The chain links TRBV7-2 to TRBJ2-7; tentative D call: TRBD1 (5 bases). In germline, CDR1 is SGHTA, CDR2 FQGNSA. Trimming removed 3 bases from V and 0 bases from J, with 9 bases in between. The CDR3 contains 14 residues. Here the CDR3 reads CASSFRGSSYEQYF. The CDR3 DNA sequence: TGTGCCAGCAGCTTTAGGGGTAGCTCCTACGAGCAGTACTTC.

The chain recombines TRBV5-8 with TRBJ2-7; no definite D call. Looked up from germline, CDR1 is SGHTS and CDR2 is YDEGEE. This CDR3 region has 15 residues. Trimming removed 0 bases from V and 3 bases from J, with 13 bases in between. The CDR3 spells CASSLGQVILYEQYF. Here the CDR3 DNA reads TGTGCCAGCAGCTTGGGTCAGGTGATCCTCTACGAGCAGTACTTC.

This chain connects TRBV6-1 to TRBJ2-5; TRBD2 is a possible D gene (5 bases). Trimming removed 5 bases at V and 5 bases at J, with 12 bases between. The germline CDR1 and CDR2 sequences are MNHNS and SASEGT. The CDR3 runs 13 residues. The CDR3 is CASSRASRETQYF. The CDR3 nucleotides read TGTGCCAGCAGTCGGGCTAGCCGGGAGACCCAGTACTTC.

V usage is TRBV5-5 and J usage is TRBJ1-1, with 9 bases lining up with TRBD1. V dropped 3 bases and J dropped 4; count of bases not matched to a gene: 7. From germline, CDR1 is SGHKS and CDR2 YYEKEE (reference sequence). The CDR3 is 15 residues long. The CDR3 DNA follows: TGTGCCAGCAGCTCACAGGGGGCGAGGTTCACTGAAGCTTTCTTT. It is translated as CASSSQGARFTEAFF.

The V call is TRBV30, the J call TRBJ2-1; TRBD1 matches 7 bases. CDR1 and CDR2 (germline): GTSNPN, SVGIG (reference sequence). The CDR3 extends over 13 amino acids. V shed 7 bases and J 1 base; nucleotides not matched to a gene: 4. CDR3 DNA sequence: TGTGCCTTGACAGGGTTTTCCTACAATGAGCAGTTCTTC. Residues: CALTGFSYNEQFF.

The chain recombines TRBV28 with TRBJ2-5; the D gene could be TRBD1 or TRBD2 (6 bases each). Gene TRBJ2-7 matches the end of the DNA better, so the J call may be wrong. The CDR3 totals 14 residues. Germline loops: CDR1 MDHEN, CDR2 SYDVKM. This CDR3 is CASSFLGGDYEQYF. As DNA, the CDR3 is TGTGCCAGCAGTTTCCTGGGGGGCGACTACGAGCAGTACTTC.